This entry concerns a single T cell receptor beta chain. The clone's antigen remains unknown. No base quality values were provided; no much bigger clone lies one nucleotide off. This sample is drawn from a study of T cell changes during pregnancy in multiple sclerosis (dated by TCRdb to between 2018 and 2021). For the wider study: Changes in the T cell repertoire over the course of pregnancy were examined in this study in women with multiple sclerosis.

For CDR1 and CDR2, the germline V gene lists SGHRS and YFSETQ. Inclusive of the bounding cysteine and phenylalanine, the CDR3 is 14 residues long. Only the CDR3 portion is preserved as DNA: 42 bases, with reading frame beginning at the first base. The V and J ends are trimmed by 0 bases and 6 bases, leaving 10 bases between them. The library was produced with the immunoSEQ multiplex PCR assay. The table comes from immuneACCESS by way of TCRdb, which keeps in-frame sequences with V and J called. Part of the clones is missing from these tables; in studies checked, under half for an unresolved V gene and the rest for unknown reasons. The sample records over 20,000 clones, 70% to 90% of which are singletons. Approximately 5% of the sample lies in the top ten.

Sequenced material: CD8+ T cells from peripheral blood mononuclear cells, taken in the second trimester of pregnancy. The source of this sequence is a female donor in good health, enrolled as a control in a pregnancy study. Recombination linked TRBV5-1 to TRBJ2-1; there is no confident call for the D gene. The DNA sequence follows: TGCGCCAGCAGCTTGGGCCGGCAGGTCAATGAGCAGTTCTTC. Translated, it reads CASSLGRQVNEQFF.